At least ten counts were recorded for the clone carrying this TCR beta chain. The antigen is undetermined. Original data processing: With a range of roughly 23,224 to 690,600, the median per sample was around 96,000 TCRs. One entry per CDR3 protein results from TCRdb running MiXCR on the 5' RACE reads. These V and J calls are TCRdb output, not the study's own analysis. Seen here are 150,000 or so distinct CDR3 sequences, over 3.5% observed once, and the top ten hold roughly 1.4%. The data were taken from a study of human T cells and chemical hapten exposure. Regarding the study as a whole: TCRs above 1 in 1000 frequency stayed constant with DPC sensitization.

CDR1 is SGHVS, CDR2 FQNEAQ, per germline. J gave up 2 bases and V 3 bases, and 9 bases lay outside the gene matches. This CDR3 spans 16 amino acids. The total RNA was obtained from whole blood that was not fractionated. The rearrangement uses TRBV7-8 and TRBJ2-7; 8 bases align to TRBD1. The source is a female donor in good health. DNA of the CDR3: TGTGCCAGCAGCTTTACGCCTGGGACAGGCCCCTACGAGCAGTACTTC. Translated, it gives CASSFTPGTGPYEQYF.